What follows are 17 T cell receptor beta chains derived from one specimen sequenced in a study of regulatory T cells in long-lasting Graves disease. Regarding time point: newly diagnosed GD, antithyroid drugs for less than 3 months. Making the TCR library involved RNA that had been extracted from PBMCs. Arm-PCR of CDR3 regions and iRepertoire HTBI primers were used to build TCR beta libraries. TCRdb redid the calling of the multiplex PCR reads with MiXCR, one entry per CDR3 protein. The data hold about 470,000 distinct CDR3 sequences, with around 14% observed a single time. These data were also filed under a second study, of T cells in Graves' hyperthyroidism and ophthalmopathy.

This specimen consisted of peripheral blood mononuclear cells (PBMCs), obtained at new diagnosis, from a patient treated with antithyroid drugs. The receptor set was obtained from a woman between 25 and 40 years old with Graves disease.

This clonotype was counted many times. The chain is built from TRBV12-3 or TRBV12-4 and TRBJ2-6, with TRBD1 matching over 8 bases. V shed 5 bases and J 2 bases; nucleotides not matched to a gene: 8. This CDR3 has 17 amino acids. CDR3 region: CASSPGQGDPGANVLTF. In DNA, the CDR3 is TGTGCCAGCAGTCCCGGACAGGGAGATCCTGGGGCCAACGTCCTGACTTTC.

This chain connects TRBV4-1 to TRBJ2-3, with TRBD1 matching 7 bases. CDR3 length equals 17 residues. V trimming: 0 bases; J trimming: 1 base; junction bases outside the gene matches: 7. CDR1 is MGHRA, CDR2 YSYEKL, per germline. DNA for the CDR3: TGCGCCAGCAGCCAAGAGGGATCCGGGACAGGCACAGATACGCAGTATTTT. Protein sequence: CASSQEGSGTGTDTQYF.

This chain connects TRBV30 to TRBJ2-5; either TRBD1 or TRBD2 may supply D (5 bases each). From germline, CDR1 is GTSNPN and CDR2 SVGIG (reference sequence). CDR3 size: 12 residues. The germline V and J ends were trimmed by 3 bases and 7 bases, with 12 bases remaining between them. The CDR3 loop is CAWRGDPGTQYF. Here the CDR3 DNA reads TGTGCCTGGAGAGGGGACCCGGGGACCCAGTACTTC.

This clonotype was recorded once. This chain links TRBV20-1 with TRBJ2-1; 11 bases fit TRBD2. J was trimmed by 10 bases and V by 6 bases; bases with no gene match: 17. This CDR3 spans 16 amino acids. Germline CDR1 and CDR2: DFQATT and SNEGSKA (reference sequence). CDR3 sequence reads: CSAIPQRDSGREEQFF. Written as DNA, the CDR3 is TGCAGTGCCATCCCTCAGCGGGATAGCGGGAGGGAGGAGCAGTTCTTC.

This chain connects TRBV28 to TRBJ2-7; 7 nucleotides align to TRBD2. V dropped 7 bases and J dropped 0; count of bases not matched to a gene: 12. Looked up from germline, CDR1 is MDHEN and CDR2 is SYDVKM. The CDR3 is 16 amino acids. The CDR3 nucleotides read TGTGCCAGCATCCCCTTGGATGGCGGGAGCTCCTACGAGCAGTACTTC. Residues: CASIPLDGGSSYEQYF.

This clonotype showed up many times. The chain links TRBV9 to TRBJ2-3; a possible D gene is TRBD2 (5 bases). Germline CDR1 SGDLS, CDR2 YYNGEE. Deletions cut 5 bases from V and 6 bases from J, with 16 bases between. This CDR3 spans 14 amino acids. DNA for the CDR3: TGTGCCAGCAGTGGCCACGGATCGGGGGATACGCAGTATTTT. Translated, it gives CASSGHGSGDTQYF.

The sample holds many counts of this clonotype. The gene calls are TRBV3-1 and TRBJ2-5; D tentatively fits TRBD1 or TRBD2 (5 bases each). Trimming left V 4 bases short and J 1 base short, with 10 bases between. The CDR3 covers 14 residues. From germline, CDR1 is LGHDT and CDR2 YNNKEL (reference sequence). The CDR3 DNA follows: TGTGCCAGCAGCCGCCGGGACCCCCAAGAGACCCAGTACTTC. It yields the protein CASSRRDPQETQYF.

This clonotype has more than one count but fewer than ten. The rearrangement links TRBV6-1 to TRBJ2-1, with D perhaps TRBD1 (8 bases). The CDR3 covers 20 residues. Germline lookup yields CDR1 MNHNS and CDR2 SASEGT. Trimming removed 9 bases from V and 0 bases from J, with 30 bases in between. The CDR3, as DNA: TGTGCCAGAGCGGGACACCACGGGACAGGCCTACTTAGCTCCTACAATGAGCAGTTCTTC. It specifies CARAGHHGTGLLSSYNEQFF.

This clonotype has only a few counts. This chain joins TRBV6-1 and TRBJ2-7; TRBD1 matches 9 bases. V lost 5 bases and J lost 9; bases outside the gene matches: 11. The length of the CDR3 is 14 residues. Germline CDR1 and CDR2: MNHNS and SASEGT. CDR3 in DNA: TGTGCCAGCAGTACGGGGGACAGGGAAGAAGGGCAGTACTTC. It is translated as CASSTGDREEGQYF.

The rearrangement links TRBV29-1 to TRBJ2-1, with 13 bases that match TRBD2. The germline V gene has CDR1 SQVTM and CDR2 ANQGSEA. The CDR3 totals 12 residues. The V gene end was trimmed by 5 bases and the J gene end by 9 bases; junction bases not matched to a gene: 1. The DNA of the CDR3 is TGCAGCGTTAGACTAGCGGGAGGTGAGCAGTTCTTC. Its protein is CSVRLAGGEQFF.

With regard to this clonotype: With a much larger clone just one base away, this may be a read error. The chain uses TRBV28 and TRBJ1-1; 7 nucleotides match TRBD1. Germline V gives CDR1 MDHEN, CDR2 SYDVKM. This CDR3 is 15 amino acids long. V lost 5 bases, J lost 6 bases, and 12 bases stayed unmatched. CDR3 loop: CASSILRQGMAEAFF. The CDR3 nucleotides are TGTGCCAGCAGTATTCTAAGACAGGGCATGGCTGAAGCTTTCTTT.

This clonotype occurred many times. This chain's CDR3 is CASSQGQGIGLFF. In DNA form, the CDR3 reads TGTGCCAGCAGCCAAGGGCAGGGAATAGGACTGTTTTTT. The V gene is TRBV3-1, the J gene TRBJ1-4; tentative D call: TRBD1 (5 bases). V gave up 1 base and J gave up 13 bases, with 13 bases separating them. CDR1 LGHDT and CDR2 YNNKEL come from the germline V gene (reference sequence). The CDR3 totals 13 residues. The whole variable domain, remainder taken from reference TRBV3-1 and TRBJ1-4, is DTAVSQTPKYLVTQMGNDKSIKCEQNLGHDTMYWYKQDSKKFLKIMFSYNNKELIINETVPNRFSPKSPDKAHLNLHINSLELGDSAVYFCASSQGQGIGLFFGSGTQLSVL.

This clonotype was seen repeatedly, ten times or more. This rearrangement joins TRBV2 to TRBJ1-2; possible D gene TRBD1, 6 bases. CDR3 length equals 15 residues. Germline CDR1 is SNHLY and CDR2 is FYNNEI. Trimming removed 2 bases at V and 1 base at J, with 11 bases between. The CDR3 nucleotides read TGTGCCAGCAGTGAATTGGGACATCGTAACTATGGCTACACCTTC. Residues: CASSELGHRNYGYTF.

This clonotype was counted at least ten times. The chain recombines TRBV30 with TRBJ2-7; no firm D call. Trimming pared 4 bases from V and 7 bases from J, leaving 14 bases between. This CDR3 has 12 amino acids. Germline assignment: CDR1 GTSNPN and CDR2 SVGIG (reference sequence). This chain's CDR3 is CAWKVGPWEQYF. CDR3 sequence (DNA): TGTGCCTGGAAGGTAGGACCCTGGGAGCAGTACTTC.

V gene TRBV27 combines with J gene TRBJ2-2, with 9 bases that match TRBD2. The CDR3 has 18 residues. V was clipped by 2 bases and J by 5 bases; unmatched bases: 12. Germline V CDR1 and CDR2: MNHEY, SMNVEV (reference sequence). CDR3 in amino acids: CASSLGRRGRAATGELFF. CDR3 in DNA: TGTGCCAGCAGTTTAGGTCGCCGCGGGAGGGCCGCGACCGGGGAGCTGTTTTTT.

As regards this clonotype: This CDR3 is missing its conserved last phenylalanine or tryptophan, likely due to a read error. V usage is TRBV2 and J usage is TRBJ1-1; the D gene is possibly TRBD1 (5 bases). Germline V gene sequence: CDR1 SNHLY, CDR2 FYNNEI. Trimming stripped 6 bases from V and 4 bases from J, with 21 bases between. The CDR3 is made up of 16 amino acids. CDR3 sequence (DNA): TGTGCCAGCAGCTTCACTGGGATCCTCCAGGGCACTGAAGCTTTCCTT. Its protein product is CASSFTGILQGTEAFL.

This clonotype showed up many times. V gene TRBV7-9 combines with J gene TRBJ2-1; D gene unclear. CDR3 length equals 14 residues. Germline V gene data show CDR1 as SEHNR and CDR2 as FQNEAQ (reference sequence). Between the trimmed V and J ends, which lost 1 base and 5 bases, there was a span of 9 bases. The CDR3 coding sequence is TGTGCCAGCAGCTTAGTGGTCTCGGACAATGAGCAGTTCTTC. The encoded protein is CASSLVVSDNEQFF.